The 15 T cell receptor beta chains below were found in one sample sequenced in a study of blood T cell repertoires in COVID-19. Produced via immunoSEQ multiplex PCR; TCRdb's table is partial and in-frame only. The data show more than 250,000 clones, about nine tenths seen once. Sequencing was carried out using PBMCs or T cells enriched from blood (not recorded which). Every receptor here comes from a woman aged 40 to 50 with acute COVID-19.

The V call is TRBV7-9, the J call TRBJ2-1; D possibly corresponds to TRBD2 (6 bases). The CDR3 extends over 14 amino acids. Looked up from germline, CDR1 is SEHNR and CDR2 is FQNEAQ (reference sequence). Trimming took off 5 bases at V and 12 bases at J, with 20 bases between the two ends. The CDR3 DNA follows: TGTGCCAGCAGCCTCAGCCGCGACCTGGGGGGGCAGTTCTTC. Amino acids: CASSLSRDLGGQFF. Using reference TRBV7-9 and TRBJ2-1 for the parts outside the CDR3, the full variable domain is DTGVSQNPRHKITKRGQNVTFRCDPISEHNRLYWYRQTLGQGPEFLTYFQNEAQLEKSRLLSDRFSAERPKGSFSTLEIQRTEQGDSAMYLCASSLSRDLGGQFFGPGTRLTVL.

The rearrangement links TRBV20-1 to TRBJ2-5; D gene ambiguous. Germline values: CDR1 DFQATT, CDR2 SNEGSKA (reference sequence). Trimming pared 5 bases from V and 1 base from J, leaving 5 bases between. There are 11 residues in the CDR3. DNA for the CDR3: TGCAGTGCTCCAGGCCAAGAGACCCAGTACTTC. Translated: CSAPGQETQYF.

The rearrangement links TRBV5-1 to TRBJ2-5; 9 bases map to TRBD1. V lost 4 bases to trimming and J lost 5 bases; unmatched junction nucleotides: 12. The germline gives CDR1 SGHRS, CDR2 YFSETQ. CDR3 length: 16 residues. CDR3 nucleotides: TGCGCCAGCAGCCGGCCCCAACAGGGGGCTGGGGAGACCCAGTACTTC. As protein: CASSRPQQGAGETQYF.

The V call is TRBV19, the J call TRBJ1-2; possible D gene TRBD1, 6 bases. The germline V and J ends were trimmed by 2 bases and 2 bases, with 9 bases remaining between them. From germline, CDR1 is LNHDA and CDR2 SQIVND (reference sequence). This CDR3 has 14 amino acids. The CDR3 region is CASSITGQNYGYTF. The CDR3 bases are TGTGCCAGTAGTATAACCGGACAGAACTATGGCTACACCTTC.

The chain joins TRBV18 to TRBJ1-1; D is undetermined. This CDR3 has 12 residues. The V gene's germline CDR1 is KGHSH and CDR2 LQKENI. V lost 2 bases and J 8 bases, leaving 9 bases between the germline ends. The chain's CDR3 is CASSPGREEAFF. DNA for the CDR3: TGTGCCAGCTCACCAGGGAGGGAAGAAGCTTTCTTT.

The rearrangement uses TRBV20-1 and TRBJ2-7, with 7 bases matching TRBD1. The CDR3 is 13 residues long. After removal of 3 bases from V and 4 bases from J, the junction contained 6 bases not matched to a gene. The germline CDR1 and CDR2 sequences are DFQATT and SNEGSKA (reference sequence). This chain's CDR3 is CSASGTEDYEQYF. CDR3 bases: TGCAGTGCTAGTGGGACAGAGGATTACGAGCAGTACTTC.

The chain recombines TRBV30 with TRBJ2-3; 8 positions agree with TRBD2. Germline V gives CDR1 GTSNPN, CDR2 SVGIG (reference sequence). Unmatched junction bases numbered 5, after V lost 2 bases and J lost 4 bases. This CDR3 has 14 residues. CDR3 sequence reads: CAWSPGLGADTQYF. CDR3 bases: TGTGCCTGGAGTCCGGGACTAGGGGCAGATACGCAGTATTTT.

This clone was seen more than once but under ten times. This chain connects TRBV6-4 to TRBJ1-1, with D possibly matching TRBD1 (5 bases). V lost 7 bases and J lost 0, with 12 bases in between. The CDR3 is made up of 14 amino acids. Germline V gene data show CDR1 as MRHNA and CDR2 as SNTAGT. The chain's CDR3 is CASKTTAMNTEAFF. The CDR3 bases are TGTGCCAGCAAGACGACAGCTATGAACACTGAAGCTTTCTTT.

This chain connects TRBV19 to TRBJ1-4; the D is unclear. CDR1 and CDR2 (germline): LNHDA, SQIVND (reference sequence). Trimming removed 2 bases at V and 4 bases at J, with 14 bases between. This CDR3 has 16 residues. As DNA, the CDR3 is TGTGCCAGTAGTATAATTTTCGGGTTCCGTAATGAAAAACTGTTTTTT. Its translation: CASSIIFGFRNEKLFF.

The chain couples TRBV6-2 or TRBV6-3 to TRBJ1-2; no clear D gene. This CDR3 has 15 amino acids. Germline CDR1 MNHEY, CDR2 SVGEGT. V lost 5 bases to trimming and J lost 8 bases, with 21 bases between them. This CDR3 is CASSATRAQVRGYTF. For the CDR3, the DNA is TGTGCCAGCAGTGCTACCCGAGCCCAAGTTCGCGGCTACACCTTC.

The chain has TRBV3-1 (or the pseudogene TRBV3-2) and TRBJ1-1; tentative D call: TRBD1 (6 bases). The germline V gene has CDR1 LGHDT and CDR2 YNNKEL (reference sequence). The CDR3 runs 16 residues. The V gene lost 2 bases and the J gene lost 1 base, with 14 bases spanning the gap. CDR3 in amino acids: CASSQMPPGQNTEAFF. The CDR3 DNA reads TGTGCCAGCAGCCAAATGCCTCCGGGACAGAACACTGAAGCTTTCTTT.

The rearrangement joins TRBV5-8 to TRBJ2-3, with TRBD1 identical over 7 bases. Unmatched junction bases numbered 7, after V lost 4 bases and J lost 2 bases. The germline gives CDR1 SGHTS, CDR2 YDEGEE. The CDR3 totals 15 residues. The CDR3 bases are TGTGCCAGCAGCAAGGGGGACAGTACCACAGATACGCAGTATTTT. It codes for CASSKGDSTTDTQYF.

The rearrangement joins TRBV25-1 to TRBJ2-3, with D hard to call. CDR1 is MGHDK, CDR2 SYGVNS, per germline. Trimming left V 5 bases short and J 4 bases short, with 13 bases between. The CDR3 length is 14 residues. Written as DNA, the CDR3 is TGTGCCAGCAGTCCCCGCCCGGTTGCAGATACGCAGTATTTT. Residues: CASSPRPVADTQYF.

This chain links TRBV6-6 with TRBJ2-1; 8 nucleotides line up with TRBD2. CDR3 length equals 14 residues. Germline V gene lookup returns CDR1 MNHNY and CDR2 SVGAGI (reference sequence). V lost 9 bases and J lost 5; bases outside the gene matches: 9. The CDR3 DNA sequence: TGTGCCAGTGAAGCGGGAGACATCGACAATGAGCAGTTCTTC. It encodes CASEAGDIDNEQFF.

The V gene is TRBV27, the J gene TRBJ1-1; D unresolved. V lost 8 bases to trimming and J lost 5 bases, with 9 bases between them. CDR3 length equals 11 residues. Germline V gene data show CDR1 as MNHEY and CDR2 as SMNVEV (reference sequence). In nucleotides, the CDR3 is TGTGCCAGCCAGAGAGGGACTGAAGCTTTCTTT. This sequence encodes CASQRGTEAFF.